One and the same sample provided the 24 T cell receptor beta chains below, sequenced in a study of graft-versus-host responses after intestinal transplantation. Their antigens are not known. Profiling relied on immunoSEQ multiplex PCR, and the TCRdb table lists in-frame clones only, not all of them. The table records some 86,000 clones, less than 90% of them present only once. The sequencing here drew on unstimulated CD4+ T cells sorted from spleen or lymph node cells, taken before transplant. The origin of the receptors is a human donor who was the organ donor for an intestinal transplant.

This rearrangement joins TRBV7-2 to TRBJ2-3; the D is unclear. This CDR3 has 13 residues. Trimming left V 4 bases short and J 6 bases short, with 11 bases between. Germline V gives CDR1 SGHTA, CDR2 FQGNSA. The DNA for the CDR3 is TGTGCCAGCAGCTCGACGGCAGCGGATACGCAGTATTTT. Translating gives CASSSTAADTQYF.

This chain links TRBV7-9 with TRBJ2-7; D is unresolved. This CDR3 has 15 residues. Germline lookup yields CDR1 SEHNR and CDR2 FQNEAQ (reference sequence). Trimming left V 1 base short and J 4 bases short, with 14 bases between. DNA for the CDR3: TGTGCCAGCAGCTTAGGACACCCGTCGTGGTACGAGCAGTACTTC. As protein: CASSLGHPSWYEQYF.

This clone was observed a handful of times. V is TRBV11-2 and J is TRBJ2-7; the match to TRBD2 covers 8 bases. CDR3 size: 16 residues. Unmatched junction bases numbered 9, after V lost 1 base and J lost 4 bases. CDR1 SGHAT and CDR2 FQNNGV come from the germline V gene. CDR3 sequence reads: CASSLGSPSGLYEQYF. The CDR3 nucleotides read TGTGCCAGCAGCTTAGGTTCCCCTAGCGGGCTATACGAGCAGTACTTC.

The chain joins TRBV7-2 to TRBJ2-3, with 13 bases fitting TRBD2. Germline lookup yields CDR1 SGHTA and CDR2 FQGNSA. The CDR3 consists of 18 residues. Trimming removed 5 bases from V and 1 base from J; junction bases left unmatched: 9. CDR3 DNA sequence: TGTGCCAGCAGCCCTCCGGGACTAGCGGGAAGGGGCACAGATACGCAGTATTTT. Protein product: CASSPPGLAGRGTDTQYF.

The chain recombines TRBV5-4 with TRBJ1-2; maybe TRBD1 (5 bases). This CDR3 has 14 residues. Trimming stripped 2 bases from V and 8 bases from J, with 16 bases between. CDR1 and CDR2 from the germline V gene are SGHNT and YYREEE (reference sequence). The CDR3 nucleotides are TGTGCCAGCAGCTTCTTTGACAGCCGCAGGGGCTACACCTTC. This sequence encodes CASSFFDSRRGYTF.

The rearrangement uses TRBV7-3 and TRBJ2-7; 10 nucleotides match TRBD2. This CDR3 region has 15 residues. Germline V gene data show CDR1 as SGHTA and CDR2 as FQGTGA. The V segment lost 3 bases and the J segment 0 bases; nucleotides outside the gene matches: 2. CDR3 region: CASSLASGSSYEQYF. DNA for the CDR3: TGTGCCAGCAGCTTGGCTAGCGGGAGCTCCTACGAGCAGTACTTC.

This clone was seen once. V gene TRBV6-5 combines with J gene TRBJ1-1, with D possibly TRBD1 on 6 matching bases. The CDR3 runs to 14 residues. Germline V gives CDR1 MNHEY, CDR2 SVGAGI. V was shortened by 6 bases and J by 3 bases, with 14 bases between the two germline ends. CDR3 in amino acids: CASSYGQTYTEAFF. In DNA form, the CDR3 reads TGTGCCAGCAGCTACGGACAGACTTACACTGAAGCTTTCTTT.

J is TRBJ1-4 and V is TRBV6-5, with 9 bases matching TRBD1. After removal of 5 bases from V and 4 bases from J, the junction contained 5 bases not matched to a gene. The CDR3 runs to 15 residues. The germline gives CDR1 MNHEY, CDR2 SVGAGI. CDR3 protein: CASSGGTGSNEKLFF. CDR3 coding DNA: TGTGCCAGCAGTGGTGGGACAGGGAGTAATGAAAAACTGTTTTTT.

The chain recombines TRBV2 with TRBJ2-7, with 11 bases identical to TRBD2. Germline assignment: CDR1 SNHLY and CDR2 FYNNEI. The CDR3 contains 12 residues. J was trimmed by 5 bases and V by 6 bases; bases with no gene match: 0. This chain's CDR3 is CASRLAGDEQYF. The CDR3 coding sequence is TGTGCCAGCAGACTAGCGGGAGACGAGCAGTACTTC.

V is TRBV7-9 and J is TRBJ2-1; possible D gene TRBD1, 5 bases. The germline gives CDR1 SEHNR, CDR2 FQNEAQ (reference sequence). Trimming removed 1 base from V and 5 bases from J, with 24 bases in between. The CDR3 is 19 amino acids. The CDR3 DNA follows: TGTGCCAGCAGCTTAGGAAGAAGACAGTCCCTCTGGCCAAACAATGAGCAGTTCTTC. Amino acids: CASSLGRRQSLWPNNEQFF. The full variable domain, in which reference TRBV7-9 and TRBJ2-1 provide the parts outside the CDR3, is DTGVSQNPRHKITKRGQNVTFRCDPISEHNRLYWYRQTLGQGPEFLTYFQNEAQLEKSRLLSDRFSAERPKGSFSTLEIQRTEQGDSAMYLCASSLGRRQSLWPNNEQFFGPGTRLTVL.

This chain links TRBV5-4 with TRBJ1-1; weak D call: TRBD1 (6 bases). The CDR3 consists of 14 residues. The V end was cut by 4 bases, the J end by 0 bases, with 10 bases between. Per the germline V gene, CDR1 is SGHNT and CDR2 is YYREEE (reference sequence). This CDR3 is CASSQGRLNTEAFF. In DNA, the CDR3 is TGTGCCAGCAGCCAGGGGCGGCTGAACACTGAAGCTTTCTTT.

This chain joins TRBV28 and TRBJ1-4, with 8 bases that match TRBD1. V was clipped by 3 bases and J by 7 bases; unmatched bases: 7. Germline CDR1 and CDR2: MDHEN and SYDVKM. The CDR3 totals 15 residues. This CDR3 reads CASSFQGANSEKLFF. The CDR3 DNA follows: TGTGCCAGCAGTTTTCAGGGGGCGAATAGTGAAAAACTGTTTTTT. Supplemented by reference TRBV28 and TRBJ1-4, the full variable domain reads DVKVTQSSRYLVKRTGEKVFLECVQDMDHENMFWYRQDPGLGLRLIYFSYDVKMKEKGDIPEGYSVSREKKERFSLILESASTNQTSMYLCASSFQGANSEKLFFGSGTQLSVL.

The CDR3 nucleotides are TGTGCCAGCTCACAGGGGGTGTCCACAGATACGCAGTATTTT. Translation gives CASSQGVSTDTQYF. This chain connects TRBV18 to TRBJ2-3; D possibly corresponds to TRBD1 (6 bases). Looked up from germline, CDR1 is KGHSH and CDR2 is LQKENI. V was clipped by 4 bases and J by 2 bases, with 10 bases between them. This CDR3 has 14 amino acids.

The chain carries TRBV2 and TRBJ1-2; no firm D call. This CDR3 is 15 amino acids long. Germline V CDR1 and CDR2: SNHLY, FYNNEI. The germline V and J ends were trimmed by 8 bases and 3 bases, with 19 bases remaining between them. CDR3 loop: CASVADYGEDYGYTF. CDR3 sequence (DNA): TGTGCCAGCGTAGCCGATTACGGGGAGGACTATGGCTACACCTTC.

The chain has TRBV28 and TRBJ1-1; tentative D call: TRBD1 (6 bases). This CDR3 comprises 15 residues. V gave up 10 bases and J gave up 4 bases, with 22 bases separating them. Germline V gene data show CDR1 as MDHEN and CDR2 as SYDVKM. The CDR3 nucleotides read TGTGCCACCTCACCAAGGGGGTCGCTGAGCACTGAAGCTTTCTTT. It encodes CATSPRGSLSTEAFF. The full variable domain, its missing parts supplied by reference TRBV28 and TRBJ1-1, is DVKVTQSSRYLVKRTGEKVFLECVQDMDHENMFWYRQDPGLGLRLIYFSYDVKMKEKGDIPEGYSVSREKKERFSLILESASTNQTSMYLCATSPRGSLSTEAFFGQGTRLTVV.

The rearrangement links TRBV5-1 to TRBJ1-1, with TRBD1 matching 7 bases. J lost 6 bases, V lost 3 bases, and 8 bases had no gene match. Per germline, CDR1 SGHRS and CDR2 YFSETQ. The length of the CDR3 is 14 residues. The DNA of the CDR3 is TGCGCCAGCAGCTCAGGCGAGGGGGCCGCTGAAGCTTTCTTT. Residues: CASSSGEGAAEAFF.

Of note for this clone: The junction shows a germline mismatch at one end, possibly a read error. This chain connects TRBV11-3 to TRBJ2-5; 7 nucleotides match TRBD2. The J call may be incorrect, as the DNA end agrees better with TRBJ2-7. The CDR3 has 12 amino acids. CDR1 SGHNT and CDR2 YENEEA come from the germline V gene. In DNA, the CDR3 is TGCGCCAGCAGCCGGCGGGGGTACGAGCAGTACTTC. Translating it yields CASSRRGYEQYF.

The chain links TRBV2 to TRBJ2-4, with TRBD1 identical over 10 bases. The CDR3 runs to 14 residues. J was trimmed by 8 bases and V by 5 bases; bases with no gene match: 6. Germline V gene data show CDR1 as SNHLY and CDR2 as FYNNEI. DNA for the CDR3: TGTGCCAGCAGTAGACAGGGGGCCGGGGACATTCAGTACTTC. Its translation: CASSRQGAGDIQYF.

The chain couples TRBV4-1 to TRBJ2-7, with 7 bases identical to TRBD1. Germline-derived CDR1 and CDR2 are MGHRA and YSYEKL. V shed 2 bases, J shed 2 bases, and the junction held 3 bases outside the gene matches. There are 14 residues in the CDR3. The CDR3 DNA is TGCGCCAGCAGCCAACCAGGGGGTACCTACGAGCAGTACTTC. Its translation: CASSQPGGTYEQYF.

The genes are TRBV4-2 and TRBJ2-7; no clear D. The CDR3 length is 14 residues. Germline CDR1 reads LGHNA; CDR2 reads YNFKEQ. Deletions cut 3 bases from V and 5 bases from J, with 14 bases between. The CDR3 DNA sequence: TGTGCCAGCAGCCAGGGTCCAGGCTCTAACGAGCAGTACTTC. It is translated as CASSQGPGSNEQYF.

The rearrangement joins TRBV5-5 to TRBJ2-3, with D maybe TRBD2 (6 bases). The V and J ends lost 5 bases and 2 bases respectively, with 12 bases between them. This CDR3 contains 14 residues. Germline loops: CDR1 SGHKS, CDR2 YYEKEE (reference sequence). The CDR3, as DNA: TGTGCCAGCAGGCCGGGAGAGTACACAGATACGCAGTATTTT. Translation: CASRPGEYTDTQYF.

The chain recombines TRBV6-5 with TRBJ2-7, with 7 bases that match TRBD1. Germline trimming cut 2 bases from V and 6 bases from J; bases unmatched to any gene: 13. This CDR3 comprises 16 residues. The germline CDR1 and CDR2 sequences are MNHEY and SVGAGI. The CDR3 DNA reads TGTGCCAGCAGTTACGGGGACAGTCTCAACTCTGGCGAGCAGTACTTC. It translates to CASSYGDSLNSGEQYF.

This clone has a single count. V gene TRBV5-8 combines with J gene TRBJ2-7, with 10 bases fitting TRBD1. The CDR3 is 15 amino acids. CDR1 is SGHTS, CDR2 YDEGEE, per germline. The junction had 3 bases not matched to a gene; V was cut back by 0 bases and J by 3 bases. This chain's CDR3 is CASSLGQGAYYEQYF. The DNA of the CDR3 is TGTGCCAGCAGCTTGGGACAGGGGGCCTACTACGAGCAGTACTTC.

The chain uses TRBV5-6 and TRBJ2-3; D is possibly TRBD2 (6 bases). The CDR3 length is 16 residues. CDR1 is SGHDT, CDR2 YYEEEE, per germline. Trimming removed 0 bases from V and 0 bases from J, with 11 bases in between. CDR3 coding DNA: TGTGCCAGCAGCTTGGGAGCGGGTACTAGCACAGATACGCAGTATTTT. This sequence encodes CASSLGAGTSTDTQYF.